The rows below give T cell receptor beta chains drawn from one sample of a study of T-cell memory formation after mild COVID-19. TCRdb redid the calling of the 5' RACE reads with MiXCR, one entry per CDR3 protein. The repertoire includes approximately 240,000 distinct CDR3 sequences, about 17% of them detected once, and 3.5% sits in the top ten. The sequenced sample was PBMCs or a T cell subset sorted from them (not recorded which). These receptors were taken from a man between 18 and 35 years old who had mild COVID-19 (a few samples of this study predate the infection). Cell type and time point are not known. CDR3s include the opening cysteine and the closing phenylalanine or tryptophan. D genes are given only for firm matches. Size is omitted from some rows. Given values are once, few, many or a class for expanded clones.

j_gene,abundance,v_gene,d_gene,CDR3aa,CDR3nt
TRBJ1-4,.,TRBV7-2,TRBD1,CASSQRGQTWEKLFF,TGTGCCAGCAGCCAACGGGGACAGACATGGGAAAAACTGTTTTTT
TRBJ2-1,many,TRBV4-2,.,CASSQDSPGAYNEQFF,TGTGCCAGCAGCCAAGATTCCCCGGGAGCCTACAATGAGCAGTTCTTC
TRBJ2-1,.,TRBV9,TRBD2,CASSFETSGDEQFF,TGTGCCAGCAGCTTCGAGACTAGCGGGGATGAGCAGTTCTTC
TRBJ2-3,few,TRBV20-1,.,CSARDLRGAGYTDTQYF,TGCAGTGCTAGAGATCTCCGTGGGGCAGGATACACAGATACGCAGTATTTT
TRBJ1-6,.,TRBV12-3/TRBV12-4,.,CASSLQGIGSPLHF,TGTGCCAGCAGTTTACAGGGGATCGGTTCACCCCTCCACTTT
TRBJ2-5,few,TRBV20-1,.,CSAPRARDETQYF,TGCAGTGCTCCCCGGGCCCGTGATGAGACCCAGTACTTC
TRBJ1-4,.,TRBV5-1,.,CASSLSTGPTLFF,TGCGCCAGCAGCTTGTCGACAGGACCTACACTGTTTTTT
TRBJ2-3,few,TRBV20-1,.,CSASGGNSDTQYF,TGCAGTGCTAGCGGAGGGAATTCAGATACGCAGTATTTT
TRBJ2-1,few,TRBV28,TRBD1,CASSYTLPTGTGGGNEQFF,TGTGCCAGCAGTTACACTCTCCCTACCGGGACAGGGGGCGGCAATGAGCAGTTCTTC
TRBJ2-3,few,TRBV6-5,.,CASSYRGRGPDTQYF,TGTGCCAGCAGTTACCGAGGCAGGGGCCCAGATACGCAGTATTTT
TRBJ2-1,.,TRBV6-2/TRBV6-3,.,CASRDSAYNEQFF,TGTGCCAGCAGGGACAGTGCCTACAATGAGCAGTTCTTC
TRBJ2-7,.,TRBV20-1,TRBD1,CSAAGQGAYEQYF,TGCAGTGCAGCTGGACAGGGGGCCTACGAGCAGTACTTC
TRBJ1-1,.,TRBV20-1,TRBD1,CSARVYRGTEAFF,TGCAGTGCTAGAGTCTACAGGGGCACTGAAGCTTTCTTT
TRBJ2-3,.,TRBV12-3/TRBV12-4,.,CASTSRVTDTQYF,TGTGCCAGCACTTCCCGGGTCACAGATACGCAGTATTTT
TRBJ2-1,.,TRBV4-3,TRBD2,CASSARTSGENEQFF,TGCGCCAGCAGCGCCCGGACTAGCGGGGAGAATGAGCAGTTCTTC
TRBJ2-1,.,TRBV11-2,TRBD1,CASSIFRDREQFF,TGTGCCAGCAGCATATTCCGGGACAGAGAGCAGTTCTTC
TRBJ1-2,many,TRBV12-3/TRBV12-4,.,CASSIMGGYTF,TGTGCCAGCAGCATCATGGGTGGCTACACCTTC
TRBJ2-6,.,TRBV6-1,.,CASSEVYLSGANVLTF,TGTGCCAGCAGTGAAGTCTACCTCTCTGGGGCCAACGTCCTGACTTTC
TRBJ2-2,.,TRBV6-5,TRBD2,CASSYRRGAAGELFF,TGTGCCAGCAGTTATCGGCGGGGGGCGGCCGGGGAGCTGTTTTTT
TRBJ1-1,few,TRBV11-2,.,CASAYATLAFF,TGTGCCAGCGCCTACGCGACACTAGCTTTCTTT
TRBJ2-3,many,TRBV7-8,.,CASSLEYRGCEYF,TGTGCCAGCAGCTTAGAATATCGGGGGTGCGAGTATTTT
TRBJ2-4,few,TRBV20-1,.,CSAGGQAKNIQYF,TGCAGTGCTGGAGGACAAGCCAAAAACATTCAGTACTTC
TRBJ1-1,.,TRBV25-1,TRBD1,CASSEIGELGTGGHTEAFF,TGTGCCAGCAGTGAGATAGGTGAATTGGGGACAGGGGGCCACACTGAAGCTTTCTTT
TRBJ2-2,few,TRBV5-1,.,CASSFRDGNGELFF,TGCGCCAGCAGCTTTCGGGACGGTAACGGGGAGCTGTTTTTT
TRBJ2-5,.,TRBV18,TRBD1,CASSVQGDQETQYF,TGTGCCAGCTCAGTGCAGGGGGACCAAGAGACCCAGTACTTC
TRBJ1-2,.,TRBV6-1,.,CASSGETNTAVLYGYTF,TGTGCCAGCAGTGGAGAGACGAACACCGCGGTCCTCTATGGCTACACCTTC
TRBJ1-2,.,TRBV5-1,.,CASSPTEQTYGYTF,TGCGCCAGCAGCCCGACAGAACAGACCTATGGCTACACCTTC
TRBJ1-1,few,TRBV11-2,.,CASSLRLGTEAFF,TGTGCCAGCAGCTTAAGGTTAGGGACTGAAGCTTTCTTT
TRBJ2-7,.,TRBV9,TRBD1,CASSPRGQGYEQYF,TGTGCCAGCAGCCCGAGGGGGCAGGGCTACGAGCAGTACTTC
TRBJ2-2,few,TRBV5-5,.,CASSILWGSGELFF,TGTGCCAGCAGCATCCTATGGGGGTCCGGGGAGCTGTTTTTT
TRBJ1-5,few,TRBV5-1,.,CASSLEGLGQPQHF,TGCGCCAGCAGCTTGGAAGGGTTGGGTCAGCCCCAGCATTTT
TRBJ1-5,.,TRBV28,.,CASSLIGVGNQPQHF,TGTGCCAGCAGTTTAATCGGGGTTGGCAATCAGCCCCAGCATTTT
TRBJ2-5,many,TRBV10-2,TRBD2,CASKLSGVETQYF,TGCGCCAGCAAACTGAGCGGGGTTGAGACCCAGTACTTC
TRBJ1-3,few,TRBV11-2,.,CASSTWGAGNTIYF,TGTGCCAGCAGCACGTGGGGGGCCGGAAACACCATATATTTT
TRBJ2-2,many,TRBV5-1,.,CASSLRGAGELFF,TGCGCCAGCAGCTTGAGGGGAGCCGGGGAGCTGTTTTTT
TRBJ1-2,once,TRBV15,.,CATSRGGDTNYGYTF,TGTGCCACCAGCAGAGGGGGGGACACCAACTATGGCTACACCTTC
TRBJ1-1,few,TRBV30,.,CAWSPLYNTEAFF,TGTGCCTGGAGTCCCTTATATAACACTGAAGCTTTCTTT
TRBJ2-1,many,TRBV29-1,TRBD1,CSVGQARGEQFF,TGCAGCGTCGGACAGGCGAGGGGTGAGCAGTTCTTC
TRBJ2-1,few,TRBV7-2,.,CASSSIMGLNNEQFF,TGTGCCAGCAGCTCGATTATGGGGCTTAACAATGAGCAGTTCTTC
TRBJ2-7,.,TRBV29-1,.,CSVDKAGEQYF,TGCAGCGTGGACAAAGCGGGCGAGCAGTACTTC
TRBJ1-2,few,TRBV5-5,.,CASSAQIGKEDYGYTF,TGTGCCAGCAGCGCCCAAATAGGGAAGGAGGACTATGGCTACACCTTC
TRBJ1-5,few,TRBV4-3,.,CASSQELSRRGQPQHF,TGCGCCAGCAGCCAAGAACTAAGCCGAAGGGGTCAGCCCCAGCATTTT
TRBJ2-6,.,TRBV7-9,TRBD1,CAGVPGQGKGANVLTF,TGTGCCGGGGTCCCGGGACAGGGGAAGGGGGCCAACGTCCTGACTTTC
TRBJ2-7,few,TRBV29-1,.,CSVAVTLSYEQYF,TGCAGCGTTGCGGTGACTTTATCCTACGAGCAGTACTTC
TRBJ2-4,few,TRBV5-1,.,CASSLEGFHRIQYF,TGCGCCAGCAGCTTGGAAGGGTTTCATCGCATTCAGTACTTC
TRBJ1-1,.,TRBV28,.,CASSNAGKAFF,TGTGCCAGCAGTAACGCAGGGAAAGCTTTCTTT
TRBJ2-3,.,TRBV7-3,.,CASSSPSVQSDTQYF,TGTGCCAGCAGCTCCCCCTCGGTCCAGTCTGATACGCAGTATTTT
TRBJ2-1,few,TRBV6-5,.,CASSYQLVDEQFF,TGTGCCAGCAGTTACCAGCTAGTGGATGAGCAGTTCTTC
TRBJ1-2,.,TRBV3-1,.,CASSHGQPSSYGYTF,TGTGCCAGCAGCCACGGACAGCCTTCGAGTTATGGCTACACCTTC
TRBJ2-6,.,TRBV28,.,CASSQLLSGANVLTF,TGTGCCAGCAGTCAACTCCTCTCTGGGGCCAACGTCCTGACTTTC
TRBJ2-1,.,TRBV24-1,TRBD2,CATSDSGRDEQFF,TGTGCCACCAGTGATTCCGGGAGGGATGAGCAGTTCTTC